The 5 T cell receptor beta chains in this list originate from one sample, sequenced in a study of cytomegalovirus exposure and HLA in healthy donors. 13 Jbeta primers and 60 Vbeta primers were used for the PCR. Data came from immunoSEQ multiplex PCR; TCRdb stores just in-frame clones and leaves some out. The sample yields approximately 110,000 clones, around 73% seen once. The specimen was PBMCs. These receptors originate from a man between 60 and 75 years old in good health and CMV-seropositive.

V usage is TRBV28 and J usage is TRBJ2-3, with D maybe TRBD1 (6 bases). Germline V gene sequence: CDR1 MDHEN, CDR2 SYDVKM. With 5 bases removed from V and 4 bases from J, the gap between germline ends came to 19 bases. This CDR3 is built from 16 residues. The chain's CDR3 is CASSSLTGLLADTQYF. CDR3 coding DNA: TGTGCCAGCAGTAGCCTAACAGGGTTGTTGGCAGATACGCAGTATTTT.

CDR3 sequence (DNA): TGTGCCATCACGCTACGGGGTGGAGGGGCAGAGACCCAGTACTTC. Its protein product is CAITLRGGGAETQYF. The chain employs TRBV10-3 and TRBJ2-5; D may be TRBD2 (6 bases). CDR1 is ENHRY and CDR2 is SYGVKD in the germline V gene. The CDR3 sequence is 15 residues long. Between the trimmed V and J ends, which lost 7 bases and 4 bases, there was a span of 19 bases.

The chain links TRBV19 to TRBJ2-2; 8 positions agree with TRBD1. The CDR3 consists of 16 residues. CDR1 and CDR2 (germline): LNHDA, SQIVND (reference sequence). V dropped 5 bases and J dropped 5; count of bases not matched to a gene: 10. As DNA, the CDR3 is TGTGCCAGTAGTGGATTATTGACAGGGGTGACCGGGGAGCTGTTTTTT. This gives the protein CASSGLLTGVTGELFF.

The V call is TRBV9, the J call TRBJ1-2, with TRBD1 identical over 11 bases. Looked up from germline, CDR1 is SGDLS and CDR2 is YYNGEE. Trimming removed 3 bases from V and 7 bases from J; junction bases left unmatched: 14. This CDR3 has 17 residues. The chain's CDR3 is CASSANPGGQGESGYTF. For the CDR3, the DNA is TGTGCCAGCAGCGCAAATCCCGGGGGACAGGGGGAGAGTGGCTACACCTTC.

This clone was detected only a few times. V usage is TRBV19 and J usage is TRBJ1-1; D unclear. The V and J ends lost 9 bases and 10 bases respectively, with 24 bases between them. This CDR3 spans 14 amino acids. The germline gives CDR1 LNHDA, CDR2 SQIVND (reference sequence). The CDR3 DNA reads as TGTGCCAGCGCTGGACGGGAGCTACTCGAGGGAGCTTTCTTT. The encoded protein is CASAGRELLEGAFF.